This TCR beta chain stems from a study of OX40 agonist ivuxolimab in advanced cancers. On the study more broadly: Intravenous ivuxolimab at 0.01 to 10 mg/kg was given to patients every 2 weeks.

Germline V gene lookup returns CDR1 MNHNY and CDR2 SVGAGI (reference sequence). J was trimmed by 4 bases and V by 7 bases; bases with no gene match: 5. This CDR3 comprises 14 residues. The data were produced by immunoSEQ multiplex PCR, yet TCRdb's version contains in-frame clones alone and is incomplete. The sample holds fewer than 65,000 clones, about four fifths seen once. Sequencing used CD4+ or CD8+ T cells sorted from blood, obtained in a trial of the OX40 agonist ivuxolimab. The sequence came from an adult with an advanced solid tumor such as melanoma, head and neck, liver or kidney cancer. The chain uses TRBV6-6 and TRBJ2-1, with 9 bases lining up with TRBD2. In DNA form, the CDR3 reads TGTGCCAGCATCTCTAGCGGGGCGTACAATGAGCAGTTCTTC. This translates into CASISSGAYNEQFF.